Many counts were recorded for the clone carrying this TCR beta chain. The ends were cut back, 0 bases at V and 0 bases at J, with 12 bases in the middle. There are 15 residues in the CDR3. The V gene's germline CDR1 is DFQATT and CDR2 SNEGSKA (reference sequence). The record originates from a study of blood T cells in healthy people across ages. For the second PCR, which ran for roughly 7 to 11 cycles, a sample-barcoded 5' primer and a J-beta primer mix were used. TCRdb processed the 5' RACE reads anew with MiXCR; each CDR3 protein has one entry. The data contain 800,000 to 950,000 distinct CDR3 sequences, roughly 28% of them seen just once; the ten biggest clones take up 10%. The sample was also linked to a second study, of T cells of mothers and their children. That source reports: The yield was over 9 million TCR beta CDR3 reads from each mother and approximately 3 million from each child.

This chain uses TRBV20-1 with TRBJ2-7; TRBD1 is a possible D gene (5 bases). This receptor was identified in a woman between 40 and 50 years old in good health. The sequencing sample was made of blood. For the CDR3, the DNA is TGCAGTGCTAGAGATTACAGGTTAAGCTCCTACGAGCAGTACTTC. Translated, it gives CSARDYRLSSYEQYF.